This T cell receptor (beta chain) was found in a study of blood T cells in healthy people across ages. This CDR3 has 12 amino acids. CDR1 and CDR2 from the germline V gene are DFQATT and SNEGSKA (reference sequence). V lost 2 bases and J lost 6, with 8 bases in between. This clonotype appeared a few times. A sample-barcoded 5' primer and a J-beta primer mix were used in a second PCR of about 6 to 11 cycles. One entry per CDR3 protein, called by TCRdb with MiXCR from the 5' RACE reads. Of 600,000 to 850,000 distinct CDR3 sequences listed, 20% to 25% were seen once; the top ten hold roughly 9%. The sample also formed part of further work on T cells of mothers and their children.

The specimen was blood. V usage is TRBV20-1 and J usage is TRBJ1-5; D not resolved. The receptor was isolated from a boy between 10 and 17 years old in good health. The CDR3 reads CSARQTGQPQHF. The CDR3 bases are TGCAGTGCTAGACAGACGGGTCAGCCCCAGCATTTT.